This is a list of T cell receptor beta chains from one sample in a study of blood T cell repertoires in COVID-19. The method was immunoSEQ multiplex PCR; TCRdb's version includes in-frame clones alone and lacks a portion of them. The repertoire holds some 220,000 clones, with less than 90% as singletons. Sample: PBMCs or T cells enriched from blood (not recorded which). All receptors derive from a woman between 25 and 40 years old who had recovered from COVID-19. CDR3s leave out the opening cysteine and the closing phenylalanine or tryptophan. D genes are given only for firm matches.

cdr3_aa	v_call	d_call	j_call
ASSLVGGQETQY	TRBV7-2	-	TRBJ2-5
ASSFGQGEGSPLH	TRBV11-1	TRBD1	TRBJ1-6
ASSAGTGYSYEQY	TRBV9	TRBD1	TRBJ2-7
ASSINPSYEQY	TRBV5-1	-	TRBJ2-7
ASSSLGQGATETQY	TRBV7-2	TRBD1	TRBJ2-5
ASSASGGYNEQF	TRBV19	TRBD2	TRBJ2-1
ASSIRDRSGYT	TRBV19	-	TRBJ1-2
ASSPGTGYYGYT	TRBV6-5	TRBD1	TRBJ1-2
ASSRLAGGYNEQF	TRBV6-5	TRBD2	TRBJ2-1
AIRDKTNQPQH	TRBV10-3	-	TRBJ1-5
SVDRMNTGELF	TRBV29-1	-	TRBJ2-2
ASSPPQGSYGYT	TRBV18	TRBD1	TRBJ1-2
ASSQDRSDRRSYEQY	TRBV4-3	-	TRBJ2-7
ASSVRDSYGYT	TRBV12-3/TRBV12-4	TRBD1	TRBJ1-2
ASSLEGGRDSNYGYT	TRBV5-1	-	TRBJ1-2
ASSDGAGGALYSYEQY	TRBV2	TRBD2	TRBJ2-7
ASLGVGFRIDGYT	TRBV2	-	TRBJ1-2
ASSLEGDRDIQY	TRBV27	-	TRBJ2-4
ASSLAGGQETQY	TRBV5-1	TRBD1	TRBJ2-5
ASSLVSGGDGDTQY	TRBV7-2	TRBD2	TRBJ2-3
ASSVAGRDTDTQY	TRBV9	TRBD2	TRBJ2-3
ASSQTPGARDGYT	TRBV4-1	-	TRBJ1-2
ASSPQPGTSGEDTQY	TRBV5-1	TRBD2	TRBJ2-3
ASSDSGGSPSYNEQF	TRBV19	TRBD2	TRBJ2-1
ASSLRAGGPQH	TRBV7-2	-	TRBJ1-5
ASSPAGGRYNSYEQY	TRBV5-6	-	TRBJ2-7
ASSFTGGNGYT	TRBV19	TRBD1	TRBJ1-2
ASSWGDQPQH	TRBV11-2	-	TRBJ1-5
ASSAPARMNTEAF	TRBV2	-	TRBJ1-1
ASSPDSQNTEAF	TRBV5-1	-	TRBJ1-1
ASSQVISPVGAGNTIY	TRBV4-3	-	TRBJ1-3
ASSLGQGSGYT	TRBV12-3/TRBV12-4	TRBD1	TRBJ1-2
ASSIRTGLSQPQH	TRBV19	TRBD1	TRBJ1-5
ASSPGDRGDEKLF	TRBV19	TRBD1	TRBJ1-4
ASSHGVTYEQY	TRBV2	-	TRBJ2-7
ASGLLNQPQH	TRBV12-5	-	TRBJ1-5
ASSPRTGQAQETQY	TRBV5-8	TRBD1	TRBJ2-5
ASSNSGGAYNEQF	TRBV6-2/TRBV6-3	TRBD2	TRBJ2-1
ASSLARDYIYEQY	TRBV7-9	TRBD2	TRBJ2-7
ASTLAGGNVYEQY	TRBV6-5	TRBD2	TRBJ2-7
ATSRDRADNSPLH	TRBV15	-	TRBJ1-6
ASSLGGTGDGYT	TRBV11-2	TRBD1	TRBJ1-2
ASSLRRQQDGYT	TRBV27	-	TRBJ1-2
ASSPPVEMRNTEAF	TRBV18	-	TRBJ1-1
ASSEIAGLLTDTQY	TRBV2	TRBD2	TRBJ2-3
ASSLFDREFYHEQY	TRBV7-9	TRBD1	TRBJ2-7
SVGGQGNEAF	TRBV29-1	TRBD1	TRBJ1-1
ASSPRTGGLGNTIY	TRBV2	TRBD1	TRBJ1-3
SVGEGNIQY	TRBV29-1	TRBD2	TRBJ2-4
ASSLDQTGRNTEAF	TRBV11-2	-	TRBJ1-1
ASSLDFGLGYT	TRBV5-1	-	TRBJ1-2
ASNLDRRGLNQPQH	TRBV19	TRBD1	TRBJ1-5
ASRLRPLAKNIQY	TRBV6-5	-	TRBJ2-4
ASSQELWGRGTEAF	TRBV4-3	-	TRBJ1-1
ASSNYRGRQPQH	TRBV6-5	TRBD1	TRBJ1-5
ASSAGDGELF	TRBV2	-	TRBJ2-2
ASSPGQGSGYT	TRBV12-3/TRBV12-4	TRBD1	TRBJ1-2
AVDPGDNYGYT	TRBV7-9	-	TRBJ1-2
ASSPWTVSYNEQF	TRBV5-5	-	TRBJ2-1
SVEKQGTDTQY	TRBV29-1	-	TRBJ2-3